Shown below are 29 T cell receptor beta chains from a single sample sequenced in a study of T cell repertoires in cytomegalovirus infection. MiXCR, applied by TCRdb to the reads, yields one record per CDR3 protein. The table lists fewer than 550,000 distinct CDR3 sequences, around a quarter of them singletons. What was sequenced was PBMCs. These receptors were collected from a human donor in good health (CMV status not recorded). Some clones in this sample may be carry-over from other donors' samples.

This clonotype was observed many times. The CDR3 nucleotides read TGTGCCAGCAGCTTAACTAGCGGGAATGTCAATGAGCAGTTCTTC. This translates into CASSLTSGNVNEQFF. The rearrangement uses TRBV11-3 and TRBJ2-1, with 10 bases identical to TRBD2. The germline CDR1 and CDR2 sequences are SGHNT and YENEEA. V was pared by 2 bases and J by 6 bases, with 4 bases of the junction left unmatched. The CDR3 covers 15 residues.

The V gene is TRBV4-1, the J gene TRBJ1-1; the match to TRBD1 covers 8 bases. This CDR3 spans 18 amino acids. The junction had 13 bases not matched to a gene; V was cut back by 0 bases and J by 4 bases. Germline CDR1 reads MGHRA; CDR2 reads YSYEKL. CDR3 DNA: TGCGCCAGCAGCCAAGATCCCCAGGGGGCGGGTATGGGCACTGAAGCTTTCTTT. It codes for CASSQDPQGAGMGTEAFF.

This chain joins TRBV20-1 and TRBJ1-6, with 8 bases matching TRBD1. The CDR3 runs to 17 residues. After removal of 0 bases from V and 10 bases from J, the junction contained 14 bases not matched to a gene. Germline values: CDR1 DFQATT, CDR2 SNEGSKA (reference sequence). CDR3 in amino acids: CSARDGMGRTGRSPLHF. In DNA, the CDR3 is TGCAGTGCTAGAGATGGAATGGGAAGGACAGGGAGATCACCCCTCCACTTT.

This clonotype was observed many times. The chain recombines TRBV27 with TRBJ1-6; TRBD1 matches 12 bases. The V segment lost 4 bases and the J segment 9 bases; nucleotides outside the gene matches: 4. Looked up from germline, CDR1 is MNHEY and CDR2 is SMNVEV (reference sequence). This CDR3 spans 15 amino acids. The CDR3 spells CASSSPGQGASPLHF. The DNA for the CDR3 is TGTGCCAGCAGTTCCCCGGGACAGGGGGCTTCACCCCTCCACTTT.

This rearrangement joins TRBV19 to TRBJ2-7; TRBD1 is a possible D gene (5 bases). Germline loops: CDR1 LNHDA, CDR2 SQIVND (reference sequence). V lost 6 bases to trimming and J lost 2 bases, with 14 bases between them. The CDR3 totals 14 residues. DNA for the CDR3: TGTGCCAGTAGACCCCAGGGATTCCCCTACGAGCAGTACTTC. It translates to CASRPQGFPYEQYF. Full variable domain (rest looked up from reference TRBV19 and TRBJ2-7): DGGITQSPKYLFRKEGQNVTLSCEQNLNHDAMYWYRQDPGQGLRLIYYSQIVNDFQKGDIAEGYSVSREKKESFPLTVTSAQKNPTAFYLCASRPQGFPYEQYFGPGTRLTVT.

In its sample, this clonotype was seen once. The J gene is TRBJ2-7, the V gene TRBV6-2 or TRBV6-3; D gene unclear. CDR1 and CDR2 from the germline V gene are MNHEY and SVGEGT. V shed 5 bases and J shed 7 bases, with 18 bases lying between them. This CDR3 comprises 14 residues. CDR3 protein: CASSHRVPPLEQYV. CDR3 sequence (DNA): TGTGCCAGCAGTCACCGGGTGCCGCCCCTGGAGCAGTACGTC.

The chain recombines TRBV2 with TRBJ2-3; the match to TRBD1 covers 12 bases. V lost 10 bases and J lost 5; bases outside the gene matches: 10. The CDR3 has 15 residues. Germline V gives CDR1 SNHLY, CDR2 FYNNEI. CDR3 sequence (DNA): TGTGCCACCCCGGCCGGGACAGGGGGCGAAGATACGCAGTATTTT. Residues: CATPAGTGGEDTQYF.

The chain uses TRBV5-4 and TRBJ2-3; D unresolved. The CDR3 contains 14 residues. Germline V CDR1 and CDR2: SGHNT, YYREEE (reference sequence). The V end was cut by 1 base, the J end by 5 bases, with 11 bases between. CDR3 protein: CASSLTARQDTQYF. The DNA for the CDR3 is TGTGCCAGCAGCTTGACTGCTAGGCAAGATACGCAGTATTTT.

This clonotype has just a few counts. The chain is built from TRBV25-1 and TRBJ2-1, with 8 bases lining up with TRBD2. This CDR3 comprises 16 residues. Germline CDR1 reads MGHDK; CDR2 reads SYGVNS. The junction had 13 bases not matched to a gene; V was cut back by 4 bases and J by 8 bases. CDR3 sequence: CASSVDLAGEVHEQFF. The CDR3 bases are TGTGCCAGCAGTGTCGACCTAGCGGGTGAGGTTCATGAGCAGTTCTTC.

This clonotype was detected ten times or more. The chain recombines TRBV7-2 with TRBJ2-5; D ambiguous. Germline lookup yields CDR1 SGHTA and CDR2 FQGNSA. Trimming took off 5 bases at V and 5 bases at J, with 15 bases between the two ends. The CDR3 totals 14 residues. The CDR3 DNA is TGTGCCAGCAGCGAAAGTGCAGCTCATGAGACCCAGTACTTC. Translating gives CASSESAAHETQYF.

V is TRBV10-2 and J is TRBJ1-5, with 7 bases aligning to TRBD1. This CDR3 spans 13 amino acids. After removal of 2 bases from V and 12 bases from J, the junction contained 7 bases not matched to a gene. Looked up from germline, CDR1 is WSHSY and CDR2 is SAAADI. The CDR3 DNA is TGCGCCAGCAGTGAGATTGGGACAGACTACCAGCATTTT. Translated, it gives CASSEIGTDYQHF.

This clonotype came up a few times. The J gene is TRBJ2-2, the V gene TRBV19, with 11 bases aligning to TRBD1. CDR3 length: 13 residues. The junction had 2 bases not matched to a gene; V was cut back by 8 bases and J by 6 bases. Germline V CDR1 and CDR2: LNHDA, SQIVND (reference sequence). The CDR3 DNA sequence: TGTGCCAGTCGGGACAGGGGGGCCGGGGAGCTGTTTTTT. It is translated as CASRDRGAGELFF.

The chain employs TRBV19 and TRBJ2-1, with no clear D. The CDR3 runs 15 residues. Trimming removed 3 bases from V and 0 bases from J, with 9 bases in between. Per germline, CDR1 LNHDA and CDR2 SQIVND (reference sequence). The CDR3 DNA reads TGTGCCAGTAGTATCTTTCCTAGCTCCTACAATGAGCAGTTCTTC. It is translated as CASSIFPSSYNEQFF. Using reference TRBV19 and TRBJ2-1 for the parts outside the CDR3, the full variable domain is DGGITQSPKYLFRKEGQNVTLSCEQNLNHDAMYWYRQDPGQGLRLIYYSQIVNDFQKGDIAEGYSVSREKKESFPLTVTSAQKNPTAFYLCASSIFPSSYNEQFFGPGTRLTVL.

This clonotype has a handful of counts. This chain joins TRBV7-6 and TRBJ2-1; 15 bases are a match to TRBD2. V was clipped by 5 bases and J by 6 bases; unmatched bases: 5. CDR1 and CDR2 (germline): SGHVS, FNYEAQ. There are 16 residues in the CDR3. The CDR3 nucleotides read TGTGCCAGCAGCGGACTAGCGGGAGGGCCGGGCAATGAGCAGTTCTTC. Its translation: CASSGLAGGPGNEQFF.

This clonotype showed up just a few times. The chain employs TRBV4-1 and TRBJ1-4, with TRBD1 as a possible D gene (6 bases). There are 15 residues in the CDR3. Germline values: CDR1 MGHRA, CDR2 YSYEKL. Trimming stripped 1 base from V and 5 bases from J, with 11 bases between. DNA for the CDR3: TGCGCCAGCAGCCAAGTAGGACAGCCCAATGAAAAACTGTTTTTT. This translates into CASSQVGQPNEKLFF.

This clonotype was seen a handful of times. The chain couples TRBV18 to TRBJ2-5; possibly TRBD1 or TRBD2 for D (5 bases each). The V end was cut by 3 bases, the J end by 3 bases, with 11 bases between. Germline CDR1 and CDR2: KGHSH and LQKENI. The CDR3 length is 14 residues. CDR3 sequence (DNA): TGTGCCAGCTCACCCATAGGGACGGAAGAGACCCAGTACTTC. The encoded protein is CASSPIGTEETQYF. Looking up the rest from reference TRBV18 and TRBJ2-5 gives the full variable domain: NAGVMQNPRHLVRRRGQEARLRCSPMKGHSHVYWYRQLPEEGLKFMVYLQKENIIDESGMPKERFSAEFPKEGPSILRIQQVVRGDSAAYFCASSPIGTEETQYFGPGTRLLVL.

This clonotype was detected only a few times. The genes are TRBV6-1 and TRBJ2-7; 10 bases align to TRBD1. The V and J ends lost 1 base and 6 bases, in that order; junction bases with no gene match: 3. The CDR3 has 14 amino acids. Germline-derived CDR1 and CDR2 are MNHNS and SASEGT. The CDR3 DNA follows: TGTGCCAGCAGTGAAGAGGGGACAGGGGTCGAGCAGTACGTC. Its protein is CASSEEGTGVEQYV.

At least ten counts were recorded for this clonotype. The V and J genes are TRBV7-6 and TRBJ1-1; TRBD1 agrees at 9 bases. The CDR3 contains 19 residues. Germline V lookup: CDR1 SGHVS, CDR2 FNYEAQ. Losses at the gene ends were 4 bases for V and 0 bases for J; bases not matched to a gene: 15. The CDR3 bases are TGTGCCAGCAGCTGGGACGGAACAGGGGGCAAGGGGATGAACACTGAAGCTTTCTTT. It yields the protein CASSWDGTGGKGMNTEAFF.

The DNA for the CDR3 is TGTGCCAGCACCAATCGTAGGAACACTGAAGCTTTCTTT. The encoded protein is CASTNRRNTEAFF. The V call is TRBV6-1, the J call TRBJ1-1, with D uncertain. This CDR3 contains 13 residues. V was cut by 7 bases and J by 1 base, with 10 bases left in between. Germline V gives CDR1 MNHNS, CDR2 SASEGT.

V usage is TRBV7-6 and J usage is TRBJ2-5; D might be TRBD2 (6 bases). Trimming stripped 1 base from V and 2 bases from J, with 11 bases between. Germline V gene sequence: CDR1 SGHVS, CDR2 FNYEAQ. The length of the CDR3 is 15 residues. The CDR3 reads CASSLDLALQETQYF. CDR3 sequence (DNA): TGTGCCAGCAGCTTAGATCTAGCGCTTCAAGAGACCCAGTACTTC.

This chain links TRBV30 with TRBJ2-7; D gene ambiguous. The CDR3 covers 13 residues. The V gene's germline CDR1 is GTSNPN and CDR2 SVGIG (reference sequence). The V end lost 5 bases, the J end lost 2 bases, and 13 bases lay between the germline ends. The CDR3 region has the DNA TGTGCCTGGTCCTCGGAACGGACCTACGAGCAGTACTTC. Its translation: CAWSSERTYEQYF.

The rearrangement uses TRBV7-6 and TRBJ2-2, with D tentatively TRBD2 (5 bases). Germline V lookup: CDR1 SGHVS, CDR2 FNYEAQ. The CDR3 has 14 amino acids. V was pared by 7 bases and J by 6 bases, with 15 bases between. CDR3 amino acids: CASISSPNPGELFF. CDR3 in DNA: TGTGCCAGCATCTCTAGCCCTAATCCCGGGGAGCTGTTTTTT.

The CDR3 DNA reads TGTGCCAGCAGTTTTATAAAGGGAAGGGAGACCCAGTACTTC. The encoded protein is CASSFIKGRETQYF. The rearrangement links TRBV28 to TRBJ2-5, with D unclear. The CDR3 is 14 amino acids. The germline CDR1 and CDR2 sequences are MDHEN and SYDVKM. Trimming took 3 bases from V and 5 from J, leaving 13 bases between them.

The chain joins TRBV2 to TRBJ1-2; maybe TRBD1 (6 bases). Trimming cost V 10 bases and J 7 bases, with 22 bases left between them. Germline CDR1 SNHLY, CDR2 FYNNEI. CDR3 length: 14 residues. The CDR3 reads CATALDRISGGYTF. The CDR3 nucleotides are TGTGCCACAGCATTAGACAGGATCAGCGGTGGCTACACCTTC.

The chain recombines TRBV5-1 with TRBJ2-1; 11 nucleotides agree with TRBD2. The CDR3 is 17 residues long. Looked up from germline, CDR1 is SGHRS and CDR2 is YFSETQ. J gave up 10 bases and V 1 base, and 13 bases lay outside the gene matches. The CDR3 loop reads CASSLMTSGTPRPEQFF. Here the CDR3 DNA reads TGCGCCAGCAGCTTGATGACTAGCGGGACTCCCCGCCCGGAGCAGTTCTTC.

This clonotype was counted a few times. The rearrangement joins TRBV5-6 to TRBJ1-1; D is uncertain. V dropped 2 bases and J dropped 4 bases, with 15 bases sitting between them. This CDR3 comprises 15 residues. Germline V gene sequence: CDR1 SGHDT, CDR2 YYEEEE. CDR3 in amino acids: CASSFGPSAGTEAFF. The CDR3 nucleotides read TGTGCCAGCAGCTTTGGGCCATCAGCGGGCACTGAAGCTTTCTTT.

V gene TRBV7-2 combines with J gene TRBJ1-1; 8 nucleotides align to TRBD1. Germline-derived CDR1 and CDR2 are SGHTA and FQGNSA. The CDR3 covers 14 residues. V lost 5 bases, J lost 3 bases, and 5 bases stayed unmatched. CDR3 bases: TGTGCCAGCAGCCAAGGACAGGGCTACACTGAAGCTTTCTTT. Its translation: CASSQGQGYTEAFF.

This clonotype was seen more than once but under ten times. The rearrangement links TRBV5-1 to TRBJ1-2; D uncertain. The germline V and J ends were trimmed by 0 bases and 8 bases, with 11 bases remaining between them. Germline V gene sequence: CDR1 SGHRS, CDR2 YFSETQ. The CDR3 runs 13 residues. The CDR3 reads CASSLGGPRGYTF. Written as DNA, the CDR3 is TGCGCCAGCAGCTTGGGAGGGCCACGAGGCTACACCTTC.

CDR3 in amino acids: CASRLDKSTNEKLFF. The CDR3 bases are TGTGCCAGCAGATTGGACAAATCAACTAATGAAAAACTGTTTTTT. The chain carries TRBV6-2 or TRBV6-3 and TRBJ1-4; tentative D call: TRBD1 (5 bases). The V gene lost 6 bases and the J gene lost 0 bases, with 11 bases spanning the gap. This CDR3 contains 15 residues. Germline V gene data show CDR1 as MNHEY and CDR2 as SVGEGT.